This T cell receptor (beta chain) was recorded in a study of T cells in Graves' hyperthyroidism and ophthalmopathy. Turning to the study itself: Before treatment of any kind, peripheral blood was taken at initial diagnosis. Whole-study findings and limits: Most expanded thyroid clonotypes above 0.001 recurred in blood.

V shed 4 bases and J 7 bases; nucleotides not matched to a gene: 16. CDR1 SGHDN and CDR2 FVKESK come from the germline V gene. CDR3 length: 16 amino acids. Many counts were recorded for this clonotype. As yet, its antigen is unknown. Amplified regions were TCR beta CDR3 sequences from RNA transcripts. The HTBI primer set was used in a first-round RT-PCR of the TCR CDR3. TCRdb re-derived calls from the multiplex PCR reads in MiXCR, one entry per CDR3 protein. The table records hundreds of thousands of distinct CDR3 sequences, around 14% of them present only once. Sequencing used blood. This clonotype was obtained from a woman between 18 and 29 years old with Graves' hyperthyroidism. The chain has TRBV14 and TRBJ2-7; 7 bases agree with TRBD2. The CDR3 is CASSLEPGLAVGEQYF. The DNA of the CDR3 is TGTGCCAGCAGCCTTGAACCGGGGCTAGCGGTTGGGGAGCAGTACTTC. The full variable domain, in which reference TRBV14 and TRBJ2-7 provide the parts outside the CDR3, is EAGVTQFPSHSVIEKGQTVTLRCDPISGHDNLYWYRRVMGKEIKFLLHFVKESKQDESGMPNNRFLAERTGGTYSTLKVQPAELEDSGVYFCASSLEPGLAVGEQYFGPGTRLTVT.